The 27 T cell receptor beta chains reported below all come from one sample, sequenced in a study of cytomegalovirus exposure and HLA in healthy donors. Researchers ran the PCR with 60 Vbeta and 13 Jbeta primers. Measured with immunoSEQ multiplex PCR; TCRdb has only the in-frame clones, and not every one. Among about 180,000 clones listed, around 83% were seen once. The sample was PBMCs. The receptors were gathered from a girl aged 2 to 10 in good health and CMV-seropositive.

The chain combines TRBV4-1 with TRBJ2-7, with TRBD2 matching 7 bases. The CDR3 is 17 amino acids. Trimming at V came to 1 base and at J to 6 bases, leaving 15 bases not matched to a gene. Germline V CDR1 and CDR2: MGHRA, YSYEKL. The DNA of the CDR3 is TGCGCCAGCAGCCAAGGGCCTCGGGGCGGGAGTCTTCGCGAGCAGTACTTC. This gives the protein CASSQGPRGGSLREQYF.

The chain combines TRBV5-1 with TRBJ2-1, with 8 bases fitting TRBD2. Per germline, CDR1 SGHRS and CDR2 YFSETQ. This CDR3 comprises 14 residues. The trim removed 0 bases at V and 7 bases at J, leaving 3 bases unmatched. CDR3 sequence reads: CASSLELAVNEQFF. CDR3 coding DNA: TGCGCCAGCAGCTTGGAACTAGCGGTAAATGAGCAGTTCTTC.

This chain links TRBV27 with TRBJ1-6; D uncertain. The CDR3 contains 14 residues. V shed 6 bases and J shed 2 bases, with 8 bases lying between them. Per the germline V gene, CDR1 is MNHEY and CDR2 is SMNVEV (reference sequence). The CDR3 loop reads CASSGSPYNSPLHF. CDR3 DNA sequence: TGTGCCAGCAGCGGGTCCCCCTATAATTCACCCCTCCACTTT.

The chain joins TRBV18 to TRBJ2-5; 14 bases match TRBD2. The J segment lost 2 bases and the V segment lost 5 bases, leaving 10 bases of the junction unmatched. The germline V gene encodes CDR1 KGHSH and CDR2 LQKENI. The CDR3 runs to 18 residues. The CDR3 reads CASSASTSGRAGQETQYF. The CDR3 bases are TGTGCCAGCTCAGCATCGACTAGCGGGAGGGCCGGGCAAGAGACCCAGTACTTC.

The rearrangement links TRBV4-2 to TRBJ2-7; 11 nucleotides line up with TRBD2. The germline V gene has CDR1 LGHNA and CDR2 YNFKEQ. V shed 3 bases and J 4 bases; nucleotides not matched to a gene: 8. The CDR3 extends over 16 amino acids. CDR3 DNA sequence: TGTGCCAGCAGCCACCGACTAGCGGGAAGGAGGTACGAGCAGTACTTC. Amino acid sequence: CASSHRLAGRRYEQYF.

The rearrangement uses TRBV6-5 and TRBJ1-5; 7 bases line up with TRBD1. This CDR3 is built from 15 residues. The V gene end was trimmed by 6 bases and the J gene end by 3 bases; junction bases not matched to a gene: 8. From germline, CDR1 is MNHEY and CDR2 SVGAGI. The CDR3 sequence: CASSPGTDFNQPQHF. The CDR3 DNA follows: TGTGCCAGCAGCCCTGGGACAGACTTCAATCAGCCCCAGCATTTT.

J is TRBJ1-1 and V is TRBV5-1, with a possible D match to TRBD1 (5 bases). CDR3 length: 13 residues. Trimming stripped 4 bases from V and 0 bases from J, with 7 bases between. CDR1 is SGHRS, CDR2 YFSETQ, per germline. The CDR3, as DNA: TGCGCCAGCAGCGACAGCATGAACACTGAAGCTTTCTTT. Translated, it gives CASSDSMNTEAFF.

The sample holds one count of this clone. This chain links TRBV7-3 with TRBJ2-7; the match to TRBD1 covers 8 bases. The CDR3 length is 13 residues. J was trimmed by 6 bases and V by 2 bases; bases with no gene match: 3. CDR1 and CDR2 from the germline V gene are SGHTA and FQGTGA. The CDR3 DNA reads as TGTGCCAGCAGCTTATATACAGGGGGCGAGCAGTACTTC. Protein: CASSLYTGGEQYF.

V usage is TRBV10-2 and J usage is TRBJ2-1; 12 nucleotides match TRBD2. The J segment lost 0 bases and the V segment lost 7 bases, leaving 19 bases of the junction unmatched. The CDR3 contains 21 residues. In germline, CDR1 is WSHSY, CDR2 SAAADI. CDR3 sequence reads: CASNPSRASGRVSLSYNEQFF. In DNA, the CDR3 is TGCGCCAGCAACCCTTCGAGGGCTAGCGGGAGGGTTTCCCTCTCCTACAATGAGCAGTTCTTC.

The chain has TRBV9 and TRBJ2-1, with TRBD2 identical over 11 bases. Germline CDR1 is SGDLS and CDR2 is YYNGEE. With V trimmed by 4 bases and J by 6 bases, 6 bases remained unmatched. The CDR3 is 15 amino acids. This CDR3 is CASSSGTSGLNEQFF. In DNA form, the CDR3 reads TGTGCCAGCAGCAGCGGGACTAGCGGCCTCAATGAGCAGTTCTTC.

V is TRBV5-6 and J is TRBJ2-7; D gene uncertain. The germline CDR1 and CDR2 sequences are SGHDT and YYEEEE. Trimming stripped 0 bases from V and 6 bases from J, with 10 bases between. The CDR3 has 13 amino acids. CDR3 residues: CASSLGLGGEQYF. In DNA, the CDR3 is TGTGCCAGCAGCTTGGGTCTAGGTGGCGAGCAGTACTTC. The full variable domain, rest sourced from reference TRBV5-6 and TRBJ2-7, is DAGVTQSPTHLIKTRGQQVTLRCSPKSGHDTVSWYQQALGQGPQFIFQYYEEEERQRGNFPDRFSGHQFPNYSSELNVNALLLGDSALYLCASSLGLGGEQYFGPGTRLTVT.

The chain couples TRBV2 to TRBJ1-5; perhaps TRBD1 as D (6 bases). V lost 3 bases and J lost 0, with 24 bases in between. The germline CDR1 and CDR2 sequences are SNHLY and FYNNEI. The CDR3 has 20 residues. This chain's CDR3 is CASSDTKSKGDTYSNQPQHF. In DNA, the CDR3 is TGTGCCAGCAGTGACACCAAATCAAAGGGGGACACTTATAGCAATCAGCCCCAGCATTTT.

The J gene is TRBJ2-1, the V gene TRBV7-3, with 11 bases aligning to TRBD2. The V gene end was trimmed by 1 base and the J gene end by 3 bases; junction bases not matched to a gene: 8. This CDR3 spans 18 amino acids. Germline lookup yields CDR1 SGHTA and CDR2 FQGTGA. The CDR3 region is CASSLMASGRTGYNEQFF. CDR3 DNA: TGTGCCAGCAGCTTAATGGCTAGCGGGAGGACCGGCTACAATGAGCAGTTCTTC.

The chain combines TRBV5-1 with TRBJ2-5; D perhaps matches TRBD1 (6 bases). Germline assignment: CDR1 SGHRS and CDR2 YFSETQ. The CDR3 length is 15 residues. V gave up 3 bases and J gave up 5 bases, with 17 bases separating them. CDR3 coding DNA: TGCGCCAGCAGCTCCCGGTCAGGGGTCGGGGAGACCCAGTACTTC. Translating gives CASSSRSGVGETQYF. The variable domain in full, completed from reference TRBV5-1 and TRBJ2-5, reads KAGVTQTPRYLIKTRGQQVTLSCSPISGHRSVSWYQQTPGQGLQFLFEYFSETQRNKGNFPGRFSGRQFSNSRSEMNVSTLELGDSALYLCASSSRSGVGETQYFGPGTRLLVL.

V is TRBV14 and J is TRBJ1-1; possible D gene TRBD1, 6 bases. V lost 2 bases, J lost 5 bases, and 15 bases lay in between. Germline assignment: CDR1 SGHDN and CDR2 FVKESK. The CDR3 consists of 15 residues. The CDR3: CASSQSPTGITEAFF. Here the CDR3 DNA reads TGTGCCAGCAGCCAATCCCCCACAGGGATTACTGAAGCTTTCTTT.

The chain links TRBV6-5 to TRBJ2-2; TRBD2 matches 12 bases. The V gene's germline CDR1 is MNHEY and CDR2 SVGAGI. V lost 11 bases and J lost 5; bases outside the gene matches: 9. CDR3 size: 15 residues. CDR3 DNA sequence: TGTGCCGCGTCCGCCGGACTAGCGGGGACCGGGGAGCTGTTTTTT. The encoded protein is CAASAGLAGTGELFF.

The J gene is TRBJ2-7, the V gene TRBV6-6, with a weak D call TRBD2 (5 bases). The CDR3 totals 11 residues. Between the trimmed V and J ends, which lost 5 bases and 6 bases, there was a span of 8 bases. Per germline, CDR1 MNHNY and CDR2 SVGAGI (reference sequence). The chain's CDR3 is CASSRRGEQYF. DNA of the CDR3: TGTGCCAGCAGTCGACGGGGCGAGCAGTACTTC.

V gene TRBV4-1 combines with J gene TRBJ1-1; D gene uncertain. The CDR3 covers 15 residues. With 1 base removed from V and 0 bases from J, the gap between germline ends came to 9 bases. Looked up from germline, CDR1 is MGHRA and CDR2 is YSYEKL. In nucleotides, the CDR3 is TGCGCCAGCAGCCAAGCCGCGAGCATGAACACTGAAGCTTTCTTT. Encoded protein: CASSQAASMNTEAFF.

This clone was observed once. The chain uses TRBV4-2 and TRBJ1-2, with D uncertain. Per germline, CDR1 LGHNA and CDR2 YNFKEQ. The CDR3 runs 15 residues. Trimming left V 0 bases short and J 4 bases short, with 12 bases between. Here the CDR3 DNA reads TGTGCCAGCAGCCAAGATATTGGCGGCCGCTATGGCTACACCTTC. Its translation: CASSQDIGGRYGYTF.

This rearrangement joins TRBV29-1 to TRBJ1-2; 9 bases map to TRBD1. Losses at the gene ends were 4 bases for V and 8 bases for J; bases not matched to a gene: 2. The CDR3 is 11 residues long. CDR1 and CDR2 from the germline V gene are SQVTM and ANQGSEA. The CDR3 DNA sequence: TGCAGCGTTGGAACAGGGGGCGGCTACACCTTC. Translating it yields CSVGTGGGYTF. Using reference TRBV29-1 and TRBJ1-2 for the parts outside the CDR3, the full variable domain is SAVISQKPSRDICQRGTSLTIQCQVDSQVTMMFWYRQQPGQSLTLIATANQGSEATYESGFVIDKFPISRPNLTFSTLTVSNMSPEDSSIYLCSVGTGGGYTFGSGTRLTVV.

The genes are TRBV21-1 and TRBJ2-6; the table's D call TRBD2 went unverified against the DNA. TRBV21-1 is a listed pseudogene. There are 18 residues in the CDR3. The CDR3: CASSNHVFPRPGANVLTF. Written as DNA, the CDR3 is TGTGCCAGCAGCAATCACGTTTTCCCGAGGCCTGGGGCCAACGTCCTGACTTTC.

This chain connects TRBV28 to TRBJ1-1; 7 bases are shared with TRBD1. V dropped 5 bases and J dropped 0; count of bases not matched to a gene: 9. Per the germline V gene, CDR1 is MDHEN and CDR2 is SYDVKM. The CDR3 spans 16 residues. Here the CDR3 DNA reads TGTGCCAGCAGTCCCCGGACAGGAGCCATGAACACTGAAGCTTTCTTT. Translation gives CASSPRTGAMNTEAFF.

This clone came up a few times. The chain joins TRBV4-2 to TRBJ1-1, with TRBD1 as a possible D gene (6 bases). Trimming removed 0 bases from V and 5 bases from J, with 16 bases in between. Germline V lookup: CDR1 LGHNA, CDR2 YNFKEQ. The CDR3 contains 16 residues. CDR3 region: CASSQEERGWGTEAFF. The CDR3 DNA reads TGTGCCAGCAGCCAAGAGGAAAGGGGGTGGGGAACTGAAGCTTTCTTT.

The chain has TRBV9 and TRBJ2-7; TRBD2 might be the D (5 bases). V lost 3 bases, J lost 7 bases, and 11 bases lay in between. CDR3 length: 12 residues. Germline values: CDR1 SGDLS, CDR2 YYNGEE. The CDR3 is CASSASEREQYF. The CDR3 DNA reads TGTGCCAGCAGCGCATCCGAGCGGGAGCAGTACTTC. Variable domain in full (rest from reference TRBV9 and TRBJ2-7): DSGVTQTPKHLITATGQRVTLRCSPRSGDLSVYWYQQSLDQGLQFLIQYYNGEERAKGNILERFSAQQFPDLHSELNLSSLELGDSALYFCASSASEREQYFGPGTRLTVT.

J is TRBJ2-5 and V is TRBV18; a weak D match, TRBD1 (6 bases). Germline CDR1 reads KGHSH; CDR2 reads LQKENI. This CDR3 contains 16 residues. V was cut by 3 bases and J by 5 bases, with 19 bases left in between. The CDR3 here is CASSPPDGRGWETQYF. CDR3 bases: TGTGCCAGCTCACCCCCTGATGGCAGGGGATGGGAGACCCAGTACTTC.

This clone has only a few counts. The chain uses TRBV28 and TRBJ2-6; D is uncertain. CDR1 is MDHEN, CDR2 SYDVKM, per germline. V shed 4 bases and J shed 4 bases, with 11 bases lying between them. This CDR3 has 15 residues. CDR3 amino acids: CASSSPVLGANVLTF. The CDR3 bases are TGTGCCAGCAGTTCGCCGGTGCTAGGGGCCAACGTCCTGACTTTC.

The chain is built from TRBV14 and TRBJ1-1; weak D call: TRBD1 (5 bases). V lost 5 bases to trimming and J lost 0 bases, with 10 bases between them. Germline-derived CDR1 and CDR2 are SGHDN and FVKESK. The CDR3 length is 14 residues. This CDR3 is CASSSRGMNTEAFF. For the CDR3, the DNA is TGTGCCAGCAGCTCACGGGGGATGAACACTGAAGCTTTCTTT.